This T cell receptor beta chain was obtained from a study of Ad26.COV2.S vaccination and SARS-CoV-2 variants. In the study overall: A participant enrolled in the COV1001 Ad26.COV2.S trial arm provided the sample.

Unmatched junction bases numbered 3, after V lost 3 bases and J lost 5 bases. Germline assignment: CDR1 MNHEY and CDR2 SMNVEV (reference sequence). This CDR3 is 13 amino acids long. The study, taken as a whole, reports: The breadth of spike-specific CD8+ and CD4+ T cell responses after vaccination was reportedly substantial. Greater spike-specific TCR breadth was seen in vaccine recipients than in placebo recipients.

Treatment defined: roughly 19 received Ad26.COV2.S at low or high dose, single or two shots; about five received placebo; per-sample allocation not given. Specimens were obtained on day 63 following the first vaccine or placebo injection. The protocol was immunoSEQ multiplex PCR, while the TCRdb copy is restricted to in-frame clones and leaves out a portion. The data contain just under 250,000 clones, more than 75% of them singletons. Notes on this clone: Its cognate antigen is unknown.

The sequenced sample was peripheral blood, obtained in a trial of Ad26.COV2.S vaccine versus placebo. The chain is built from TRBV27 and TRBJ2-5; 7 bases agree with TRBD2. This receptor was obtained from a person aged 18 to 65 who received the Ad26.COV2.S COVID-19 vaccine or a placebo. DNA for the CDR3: TGTGCCAGCAGTTTTAACGGGGGGGAGACCCAGTACTTC. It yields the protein CASSFNGGETQYF.